A single sample gave rise to the 13 T cell receptor beta chains below, sequenced in a study of T cell changes during pregnancy in multiple sclerosis. Sequencing used immunoSEQ multiplex PCR; TCRdb keeps in-frame clones, though not all of them. The sample yields 30,000 to 35,000 clones, around 89% seen once. The material was CD4+ T cells from peripheral blood mononuclear cells, obtained in the third trimester of pregnancy. These receptors originate from a female donor in good health, enrolled as a control in a pregnancy study.

The chain combines TRBV7-2 with TRBJ1-6, with 8 bases aligning to TRBD1. This CDR3 is 16 amino acids long. J lost 5 bases, V lost 2 bases, and 5 bases had no gene match. Germline CDR1 reads SGHTA; CDR2 reads FQGNSA. The CDR3 DNA follows: TGTGCCAGCAGCTTATACTCGGGACAGGATAATTCACCCCTCCACTTT. Its protein product is CASSLYSGQDNSPLHF.

J is TRBJ2-3 and V is TRBV6-4, with 7 nucleotides matching TRBD1. Germline CDR1 MRHNA, CDR2 SNTAGT. The CDR3 contains 15 residues. J lost 3 bases, V lost 4 bases, and 7 bases had no gene match. In DNA, the CDR3 is TGTGCCAGCAGTGTCACGGACAGGACGACAGATACGCAGTATTTT. This gives the protein CASSVTDRTTDTQYF.

This chain uses TRBV7-9 with TRBJ1-2; D is perhaps TRBD1 (6 bases). The germline CDR1 and CDR2 sequences are SEHNR and FQNEAQ (reference sequence). V was trimmed by 1 base and J by 2 bases, leaving 20 bases between them. This CDR3 region has 18 residues. The CDR3 sequence is CASSLDGGRGQRNYGYTF. CDR3 nucleotides: TGTGCCAGCAGCTTAGATGGAGGGCGGGGGCAGAGGAACTATGGCTACACCTTC. The variable domain in full, completed from reference TRBV7-9 and TRBJ1-2, reads DTGVSQNPRHKITKRGQNVTFRCDPISEHNRLYWYRQTLGQGPEFLTYFQNEAQLEKSRLLSDRFSAERPKGSFSTLEIQRTEQGDSAMYLCASSLDGGRGQRNYGYTFGSGTRLTVV.

The chain is built from TRBV2 and TRBJ2-2; 8 bases line up with TRBD1. This CDR3 region has 16 residues. Trimming cost V 2 bases and J 7 bases; bases outside gene matches: 9. Looked up from germline, CDR1 is SNHLY and CDR2 is FYNNEI. Here the CDR3 reads CASSERPGGEGGELFF. CDR3 nucleotide sequence: TGTGCCAGCAGTGAACGGCCAGGGGGCGAAGGCGGGGAGCTGTTTTTT.

The J gene is TRBJ2-2, the V gene TRBV6-4; D is unclear. Germline CDR1 reads MRHNA; CDR2 reads SNTAGT. This CDR3 contains 14 residues. The V and J ends lost 4 bases and 1 base respectively, with 7 bases between them. The CDR3 here is CASSVSRNTGELFF. CDR3 nucleotide sequence: TGTGCCAGCAGTGTTAGCCGGAACACCGGGGAGCTGTTTTTT.

The chain couples TRBV6-5 to TRBJ1-1; the D is unclear. Germline V CDR1 and CDR2: MNHEY, SVGAGI. With 5 bases removed from V and 5 bases from J, the gap between germline ends came to 15 bases. The CDR3 runs 14 residues. The CDR3 loop reads CASSPRLPTTEAFF. CDR3 in DNA: TGTGCCAGCAGTCCCAGGTTGCCTACGACTGAAGCTTTCTTT.

The CDR3 loop is CASSKAGGSSGNTIYF. The CDR3 DNA follows: TGTGCCAGCAGCAAAGCGGGCGGGAGCTCTGGAAACACCATATATTTT. The chain has TRBV21-1 and TRBJ1-3. TRBV21-1 is designated a pseudogene. The CDR3 has 16 amino acids.

The V call is TRBV5-4, the J call TRBJ1-2, with a weak D call TRBD1 (6 bases). CDR3 length: 17 amino acids. The V gene's germline CDR1 is SGHNT and CDR2 YYREEE (reference sequence). V was clipped by 0 bases and J by 5 bases, with 20 bases between them. Written as DNA, the CDR3 is TGTGCCAGCAGCTTGGCCGGCAGGGGAAGCCGGGGATATGGCTACACCTTC. This codes for CASSLAGRGSRGYGYTF.

This clone was seen only a few times. The rearrangement uses TRBV5-1 and TRBJ1-4; TRBD1 is a possible D gene (5 bases). This CDR3 contains 16 residues. Trimming took off 0 bases at V and 5 bases at J, with 14 bases between the two ends. CDR1 and CDR2 (germline): SGHRS, YFSETQ. Here the CDR3 DNA reads TGCGCCAGCAGCTTGGCCGACGGGGGGAGAAATGAAAAACTGTTTTTT. Its protein product is CASSLADGGRNEKLFF. The full variable domain, with the rest looked up from reference TRBV5-1 and TRBJ1-4, is KAGVTQTPRYLIKTRGQQVTLSCSPISGHRSVSWYQQTPGQGLQFLFEYFSETQRNKGNFPGRFSGRQFSNSRSEMNVSTLELGDSALYLCASSLADGGRNEKLFFGSGTQLSVL.

This chain connects TRBV30 to TRBJ1-2, with 10 bases identical to TRBD1. Germline CDR1 is GTSNPN and CDR2 is SVGIG (reference sequence). Trimming at V came to 3 bases and at J to 8 bases, leaving 6 bases not matched to a gene. This CDR3 is built from 13 residues. The DNA of the CDR3 is TGTGCCTGGAGCGAGGACAGGGGGAAGGGCTACACCTTC. Translated: CAWSEDRGKGYTF.

The V gene is TRBV7-2, the J gene TRBJ1-5, with 7 bases fitting TRBD1. This CDR3 spans 17 amino acids. J gave up 6 bases and V 0 bases, and 11 bases lay outside the gene matches. The germline V gene has CDR1 SGHTA and CDR2 FQGNSA. The CDR3 protein is CASSLAKGRGDVQPQHF. CDR3 nucleotides: TGTGCCAGCAGCTTAGCTAAGGGCAGGGGGGACGTTCAGCCCCAGCATTTT.

The chain recombines TRBV14 with TRBJ2-7; D ambiguous. The CDR3 loop spans 13 amino acids. Per the germline V gene, CDR1 is SGHDN and CDR2 is FVKESK. Trimming left V 1 base short and J 3 bases short, with 7 bases between. The chain's CDR3 is CASSQVVGYEQYF. DNA of the CDR3: TGTGCCAGCAGCCAAGTTGTCGGCTACGAGCAGTACTTC.

This clone is a singleton in its sample. The CDR3 loop reads CASSPRWGGYGYTF. In DNA form, the CDR3 reads TGTGCCAGCAGCCCGAGGTGGGGGGGCTATGGCTACACCTTC. The gene calls are TRBV7-2 and TRBJ1-2, with D possibly being TRBD1 (5 bases). The germline CDR1 and CDR2 sequences are SGHTA and FQGNSA. Trimming stripped 5 bases from V and 4 bases from J, with 14 bases between. This CDR3 is 14 amino acids long.